This T cell receptor (beta chain) was sequenced for a study of shared clonotypes between healthy human individuals. Sorted-subset replicate PCR reactions contained roughly 190 ng DNA, corresponding to some 29,000 T cell genomes. Here immunoSEQ multiplex PCR was the method, and the copy in TCRdb shows in-frame clones only, minus some. The sample holds roughly 2 million clones, about 95% seen once. Regarding this clone: Its antigen is unknown.

Study-level results: For naive CD4 cells, roughly 5% of clonotypes were shared across a handful of donors. Against clonotypes common to all four donors, non-shared ones had lower generation probabilities.

CD45RO-negative, CCR7-positively selected cells formed the naive CD8 fraction, excluding terminally differentiated effector memory CD45RA+ cells. The receptor was isolated from a man between 18 and 35 years old in good health. Specimen: naive CD8+ T cells sorted from blood.

CDR3 sequence (DNA): TGTGCCAGCAGCTATGAACAAGGGACAGGGGTTTACGAGCAGTACTTC. Its translation is CASSYEQGTGVYEQYF. The gene calls are TRBV11-2 and TRBJ2-7, with TRBD1 matching over 10 bases. The CDR3 covers 16 residues. Germline lookup yields CDR1 SGHAT and CDR2 FQNNGV. The V gene end was trimmed by 4 bases and the J gene end by 4 bases; junction bases not matched to a gene: 10.